These T cell receptor beta chains were read from a single sample in a study of cytomegalovirus exposure and HLA in healthy donors. Sequencing used immunoSEQ multiplex PCR; TCRdb keeps in-frame clones, though not all of them. The table shows about 120,000 clones, with about 78% occurring only once. The sequencing sample was made of PBMCs. The receptor source for this set is a woman aged 40-49 years in good health and CMV-seropositive. CDR3s include the opening cysteine and the closing phenylalanine or tryptophan. D genes are given only for firm matches. The listing skips clone size in some rows; elsewhere it reads once, few, many or a size class.

D gene: .; V gene: TRBV19; clone size: .; CDR3 length: 13; J gene: TRBJ1-6; CDR3 DNA: TGTGCGAGTACCGCTAGGGGGATTCACCCCCTCCACTTT; CDR3 protein: CASTARGIHPLHF
D gene: .; V gene: TRBV7-9; clone size: .; CDR3 length: 14; J gene: TRBJ1-1; CDR3 DNA: TGTGCCAGCAGCTACGGACAGACGAACACTGAAGCTTTCTTT; CDR3 protein: CASSYGQTNTEAFF
D gene: TRBD2; V gene: TRBV6-1; clone size: few; CDR3 length: 15; J gene: TRBJ2-5; CDR3 DNA: TGTGCCAGCAGGCAATCGAGCGGGGGGGCGGAGACCCAGTACTTC; CDR3 protein: CASRQSSGGAETQYF
D gene: TRBD1; V gene: TRBV19; clone size: .; CDR3 length: 13; J gene: TRBJ1-4; CDR3 DNA: TGTGCCAGTAGTGACAGGGGTAATGAAAAACTGTTTTTT; CDR3 protein: CASSDRGNEKLFF
D gene: .; V gene: TRBV18; clone size: .; CDR3 length: 15; J gene: TRBJ2-5; CDR3 DNA: TGTGCCAGCTCACCGGAGTCTAGGATCCAAGAGACCCAGTACTTC; CDR3 protein: CASSPESRIQETQYF
D gene: TRBD2; V gene: TRBV9; clone size: .; CDR3 length: 15; J gene: TRBJ2-7; CDR3 DNA: TGTGCCAGCAGCGAAGCGGGGGGACTCTCCTACGAGCAGTACTTC; CDR3 protein: CASSEAGGLSYEQYF
D gene: TRBD2; V gene: TRBV4-3; clone size: .; CDR3 length: 15; J gene: TRBJ2-7; CDR3 DNA: TGCGCCAGCAGCCAAGACGCGGGGGGCGTTTACGAGCAGTACTTC; CDR3 protein: CASSQDAGGVYEQYF
D gene: TRBD1; V gene: TRBV13; clone size: .; CDR3 length: 13; J gene: TRBJ1-2; CDR3 DNA: TGTGCCAGCAGCGCGGACAGGGGTAATGGCTACACCTTC; CDR3 protein: CASSADRGNGYTF
D gene: .; V gene: TRBV19; clone size: .; CDR3 length: 11; J gene: TRBJ1-2; CDR3 DNA: TGTGCCACCACGCTGGCGGGTGGCTACACCTTC; CDR3 protein: CATTLAGGYTF
D gene: .; V gene: TRBV11-2; clone size: .; CDR3 length: 11; J gene: TRBJ2-7; CDR3 DNA: TGTGCCAGCAGCCCGTACTACGAGCAGTACTTC; CDR3 protein: CASSPYYEQYF
D gene: .; V gene: TRBV6-5; clone size: .; CDR3 length: 14; J gene: TRBJ1-1; CDR3 DNA: TGTGCCAGCAGTTACGGGCATTTGAACACTGAAGCTTTCTTT; CDR3 protein: CASSYGHLNTEAFF
D gene: .; V gene: TRBV4-3; clone size: .; CDR3 length: 17; J gene: TRBJ2-3; CDR3 DNA: TGCGCCAGCAGCCAATCCTGGTGGGGGGGCGGCACAGATACGCAGTATTTT; CDR3 protein: CASSQSWWGGGTDTQYF
D gene: TRBD1; V gene: TRBV29-1; clone size: .; CDR3 length: 14; J gene: TRBJ1-1; CDR3 DNA: TGCAGCGTTGCGACAGGGCTGATGAACACTGAAGCTTTCTTT; CDR3 protein: CSVATGLMNTEAFF
D gene: .; V gene: TRBV27; clone size: .; CDR3 length: 14; J gene: TRBJ1-1; CDR3 DNA: TGTGCCAGCAGTAACAGGGTTTCGGCCACTGAAGCTTTCTTT; CDR3 protein: CASSNRVSATEAFF
D gene: .; V gene: TRBV6-1; clone size: .; CDR3 length: 13; J gene: TRBJ2-7; CDR3 DNA: TGTGCCAGCAGCAACTGGAGCCCCTACGAGCAGTACTTC; CDR3 protein: CASSNWSPYEQYF
D gene: TRBD1; V gene: TRBV9; clone size: few; CDR3 length: 17; J gene: TRBJ1-3; CDR3 DNA: TGTGCCAGCAGCGGAAGGGACAGGGCGAGCTCTGGAAACACCATATATTTT; CDR3 protein: CASSGRDRASSGNTIYF
D gene: .; V gene: TRBV4-3; clone size: .; CDR3 length: 12; J gene: TRBJ2-7; CDR3 DNA: TGCGCCAGCCTTTTGGGGGGAAGCGAGCAGTACTTC; CDR3 protein: CASLLGGSEQYF
D gene: .; V gene: TRBV5-8; clone size: .; CDR3 length: 14; J gene: TRBJ1-2; CDR3 DNA: TGTGCCAGCAGCTTGGGCGGGGACTTCTATGGCTACACCTTC; CDR3 protein: CASSLGGDFYGYTF
D gene: .; V gene: TRBV5-1; clone size: .; CDR3 length: 15; J gene: TRBJ1-2; CDR3 DNA: TGCGCCAGCAGCTTGGTGCGGGGATTTAACTATGGCTACACCTTC; CDR3 protein: CASSLVRGFNYGYTF
D gene: TRBD1; V gene: TRBV6-1; clone size: few; CDR3 length: 15; J gene: TRBJ2-2; CDR3 DNA: TGTGCCAGCAGACCATGGACAGGGTCCACCGGGGAGCTGTTTTTT; CDR3 protein: CASRPWTGSTGELFF
D gene: .; V gene: TRBV10-3; clone size: .; CDR3 length: 14; J gene: TRBJ2-5; CDR3 DNA: TGTGCCATCAGTGACCCCCCCCGGAGGGAGACCCAGTACTTC; CDR3 protein: CAISDPPRRETQYF
D gene: .; V gene: TRBV7-2; clone size: few; CDR3 length: 14; J gene: TRBJ1-1; CDR3 DNA: TGTGCCAGCAGCTTCACAGAGAGTAGCACTGAAGCTTTCTTT; CDR3 protein: CASSFTESSTEAFF
D gene: .; V gene: TRBV9; clone size: .; CDR3 length: 13; J gene: TRBJ1-1; CDR3 DNA: TGTGCCAGCAGCGTAGGTCTGGGGGCGCGGGCTTTCTTT; CDR3 protein: CASSVGLGARAFF
D gene: .; V gene: TRBV2; clone size: .; CDR3 length: 15; J gene: TRBJ1-5; CDR3 DNA: TGTGCCAGCAGTGTTGGGGGGGATAGCAATCAGCCCCAGCATTTT; CDR3 protein: CASSVGGDSNQPQHF